This TCR beta chain was sequenced during a study of post-analysis software for immune sequencing data. Germline CDR1 reads SSHAT; CDR2 reads FNYEAQ (reference sequence). CDR3 length: 14 residues. Whole-study results and caveats: Controls had lower frequencies than patients of 4 or 5 TRBV segments, which included TRBV5-6, TRBV5-1 and TRBV20-1. A significant reduction in normalized Chao1 diversity was observed in multiple sclerosis patients versus controls.

The table lists this clonotype with a few counts. Its specificity is not known. The junction does not match germline at one end; this may be a read error. Unique molecular identifiers tagged the TCR beta cDNA libraries. TCRdb re-called the PCR reads through MiXCR, storing one row per CDR3 protein. The table shows about 820,000 distinct CDR3 sequences, with roughly 50% occurring only once. The origin of this receptor is a girl aged 5-17 years with multiple sclerosis. Sequenced input: blood. The chain joins TRBV7-7 to TRBJ2-7; 7 bases map to TRBD2. CDR3 in amino acids: CASSFAAGDYEQYF. Here the CDR3 DNA reads TGTGCTAGCAGCTTCGCGGCGGGAGACTACGAGCAGTACTTC.